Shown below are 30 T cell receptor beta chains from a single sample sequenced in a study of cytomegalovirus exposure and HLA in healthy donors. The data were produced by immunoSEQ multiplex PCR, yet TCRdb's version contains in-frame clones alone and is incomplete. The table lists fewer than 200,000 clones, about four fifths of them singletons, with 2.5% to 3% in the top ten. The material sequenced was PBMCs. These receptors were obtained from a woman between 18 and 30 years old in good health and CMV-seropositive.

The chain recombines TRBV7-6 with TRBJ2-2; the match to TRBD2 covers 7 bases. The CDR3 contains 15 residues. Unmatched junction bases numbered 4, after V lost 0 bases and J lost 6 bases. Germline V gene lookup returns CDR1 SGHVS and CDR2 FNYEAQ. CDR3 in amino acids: CASSLAGGGAGELFF. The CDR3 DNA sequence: TGTGCCAGCAGCTTAGCGGGCGGGGGTGCCGGGGAGCTGTTTTTT.

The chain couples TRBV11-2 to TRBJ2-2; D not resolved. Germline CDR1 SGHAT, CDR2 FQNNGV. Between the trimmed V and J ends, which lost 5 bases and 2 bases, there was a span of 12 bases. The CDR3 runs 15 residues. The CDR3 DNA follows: TGTGCCAGCAGCCCAACTCAAGCAAACACCGGGGAGCTGTTTTTT. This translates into CASSPTQANTGELFF.

The CDR3: CASRDRGGPTYNEQFF. The CDR3 DNA sequence: TGTGCCAGCAGGGACCGGGGGGGGCCGACCTACAATGAGCAGTTCTTC. The chain couples TRBV2 to TRBJ2-1; 8 bases are a match to TRBD2. V dropped 6 bases and J dropped 2; count of bases not matched to a gene: 9. The CDR3 runs 16 residues. Germline V gene sequence: CDR1 SNHLY, CDR2 FYNNEI.

CDR3 sequence: CAARPNSGANVLTF. The DNA of the CDR3 is TGCGCCGCCAGGCCCAACTCTGGGGCCAACGTCCTGACTTTC. The V call is TRBV5-1, the J call TRBJ2-6; no clear D gene. Germline V lookup: CDR1 SGHRS, CDR2 YFSETQ. V lost 10 bases and J 0 bases, leaving 11 bases between the germline ends. The CDR3 loop spans 14 amino acids.

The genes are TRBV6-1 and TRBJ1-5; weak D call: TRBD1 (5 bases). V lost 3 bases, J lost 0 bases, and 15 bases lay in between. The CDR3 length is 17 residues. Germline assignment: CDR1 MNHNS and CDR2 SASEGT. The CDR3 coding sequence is TGTGCCAGCAGTGAGTGGGGGGATCAATATAGCAATCAGCCCCAGCATTTT. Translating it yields CASSEWGDQYSNQPQHF.

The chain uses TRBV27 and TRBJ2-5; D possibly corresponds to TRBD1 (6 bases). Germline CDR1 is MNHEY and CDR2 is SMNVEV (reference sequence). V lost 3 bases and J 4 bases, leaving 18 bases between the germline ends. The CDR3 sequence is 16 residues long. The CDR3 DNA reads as TGTGCCAGCAGTTTGTCCCCGACAGGTGTTCGAGAGACCCAGTACTTC. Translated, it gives CASSLSPTGVRETQYF.

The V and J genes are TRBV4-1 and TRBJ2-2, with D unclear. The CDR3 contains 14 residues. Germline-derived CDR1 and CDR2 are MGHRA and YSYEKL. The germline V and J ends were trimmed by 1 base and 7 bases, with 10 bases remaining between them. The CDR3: CASSQGLDGGELFF. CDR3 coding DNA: TGCGCCAGCAGCCAAGGCCTAGATGGCGGGGAGCTGTTTTTT.

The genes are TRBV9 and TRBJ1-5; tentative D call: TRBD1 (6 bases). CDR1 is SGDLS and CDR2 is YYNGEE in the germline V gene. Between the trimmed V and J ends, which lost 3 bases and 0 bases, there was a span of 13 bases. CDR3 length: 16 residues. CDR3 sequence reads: CASSAGAANSNQPQHF. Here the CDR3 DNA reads TGTGCCAGCAGCGCAGGGGCGGCAAATAGCAATCAGCCCCAGCATTTT.

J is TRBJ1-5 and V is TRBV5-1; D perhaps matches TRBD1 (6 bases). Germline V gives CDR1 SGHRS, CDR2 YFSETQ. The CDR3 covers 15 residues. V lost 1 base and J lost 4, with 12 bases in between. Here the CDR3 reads CASSLMEGGNQPQHF. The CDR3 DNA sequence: TGCGCCAGCAGCTTGATGGAGGGGGGGAATCAGCCCCAGCATTTT.

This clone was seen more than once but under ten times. CDR3 loop: CASMDREVREQYF. For the CDR3, the DNA is TGTGCCAGCATGGACAGGGAGGTCCGCGAGCAGTACTTC. The V and J genes are TRBV2 and TRBJ2-7; the match to TRBD1 covers 8 bases. Germline-derived CDR1 and CDR2 are SNHLY and FYNNEI. The CDR3 spans 13 residues. V lost 7 bases to trimming and J lost 6 bases; unmatched junction nucleotides: 8.

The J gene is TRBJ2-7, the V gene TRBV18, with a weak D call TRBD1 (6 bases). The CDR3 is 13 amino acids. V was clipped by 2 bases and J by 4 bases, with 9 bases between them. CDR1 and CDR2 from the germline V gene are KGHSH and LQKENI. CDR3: CASSPDRTYEQYF. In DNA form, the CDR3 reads TGTGCCAGCTCACCAGACAGGACTTACGAGCAGTACTTC.

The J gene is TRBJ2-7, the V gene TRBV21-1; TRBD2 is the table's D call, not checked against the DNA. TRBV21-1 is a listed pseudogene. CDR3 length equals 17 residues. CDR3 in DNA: TGTGCCAGCAGCAAAGAGGCTAGCGGGGGGGTGAAGTACGAGCAGTACTTC. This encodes CASSKEASGGVKYEQYF.

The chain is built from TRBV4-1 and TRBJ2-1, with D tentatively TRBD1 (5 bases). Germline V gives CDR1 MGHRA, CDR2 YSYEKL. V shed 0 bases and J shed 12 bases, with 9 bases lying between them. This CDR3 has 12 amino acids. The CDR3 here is CASSQDKQGQFF. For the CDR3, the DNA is TGCGCCAGCAGCCAAGATAAGCAGGGGCAGTTCTTC.

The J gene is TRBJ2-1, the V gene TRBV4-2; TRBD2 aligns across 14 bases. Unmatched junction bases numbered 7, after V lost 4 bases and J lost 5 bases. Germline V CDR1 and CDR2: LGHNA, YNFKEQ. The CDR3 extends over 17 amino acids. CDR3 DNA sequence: TGTGCCAGCAGCCCCGTCCCGGGACTAGCGGGAGACAATGAGCAGTTCTTC. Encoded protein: CASSPVPGLAGDNEQFF.

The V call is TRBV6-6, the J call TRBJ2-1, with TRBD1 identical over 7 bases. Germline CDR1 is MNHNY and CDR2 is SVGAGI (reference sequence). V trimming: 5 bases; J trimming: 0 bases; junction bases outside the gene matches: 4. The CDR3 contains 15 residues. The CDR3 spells CASSETGSSYNEQFF. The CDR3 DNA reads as TGTGCCAGCAGTGAGACAGGGAGCTCCTACAATGAGCAGTTCTTC.

The CDR3 DNA reads as TGTGCCAGCAGCTTATCACAGGGTCAGCCCCAGCATTTT. It encodes CASSLSQGQPQHF. The chain carries TRBV11-1 and TRBJ1-5, with D tentatively TRBD1 (6 bases). With 2 bases removed from V and 6 bases from J, the gap between germline ends came to 8 bases. Germline CDR1 SGHAT, CDR2 FQDESV (reference sequence). The CDR3 is 13 residues long.

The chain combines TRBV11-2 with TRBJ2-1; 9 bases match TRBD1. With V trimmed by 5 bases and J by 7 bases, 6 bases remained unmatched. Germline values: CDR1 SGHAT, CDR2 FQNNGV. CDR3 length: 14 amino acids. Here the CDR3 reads CASSPGQGRNEQFF. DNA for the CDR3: TGTGCCAGCAGCCCAGGACAGGGGAGAAATGAGCAGTTCTTC.

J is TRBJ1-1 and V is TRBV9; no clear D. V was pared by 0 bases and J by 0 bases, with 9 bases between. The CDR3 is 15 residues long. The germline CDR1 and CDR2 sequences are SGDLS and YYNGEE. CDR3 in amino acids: CASSVVLVVNTEAFF. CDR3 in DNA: TGTGCCAGCAGCGTAGTTTTAGTGGTGAACACTGAAGCTTTCTTT.

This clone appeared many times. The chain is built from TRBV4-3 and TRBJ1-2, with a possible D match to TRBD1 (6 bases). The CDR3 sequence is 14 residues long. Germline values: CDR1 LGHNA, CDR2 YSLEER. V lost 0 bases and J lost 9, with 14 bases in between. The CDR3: CASSQDGRTARYTF. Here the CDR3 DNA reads TGCGCCAGCAGCCAAGATGGGCGGACAGCCCGCTACACCTTC.

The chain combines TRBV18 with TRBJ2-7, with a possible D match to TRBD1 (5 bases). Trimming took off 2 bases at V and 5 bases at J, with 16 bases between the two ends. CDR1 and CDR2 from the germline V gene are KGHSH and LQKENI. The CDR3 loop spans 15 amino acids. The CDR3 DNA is TGTGCCAGCTCACCAAAGGACACGCTCCGTGACGAGCAGTACTTC. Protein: CASSPKDTLRDEQYF.

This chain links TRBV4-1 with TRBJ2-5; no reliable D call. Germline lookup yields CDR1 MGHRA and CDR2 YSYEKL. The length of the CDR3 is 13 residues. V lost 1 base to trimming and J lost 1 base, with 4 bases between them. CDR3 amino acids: CASSQGLQETQYF. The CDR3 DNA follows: TGCGCCAGCAGCCAAGGACTCCAAGAGACCCAGTACTTC.

CDR3 sequence (DNA): TGTGCCAGCAGCCCGCTGGGCAGGGTGGTTACTGAAGCTTTCTTT. Encoded protein: CASSPLGRVVTEAFF. V usage is TRBV7-9 and J usage is TRBJ1-1; perhaps TRBD1 as D (5 bases). Germline V gives CDR1 SEHNR, CDR2 FQNEAQ (reference sequence). The germline V and J ends were trimmed by 5 bases and 5 bases, with 18 bases remaining between them. The CDR3 covers 15 residues. Full variable domain (rest looked up from reference TRBV7-9 and TRBJ1-1): DTGVSQNPRHKITKRGQNVTFRCDPISEHNRLYWYRQTLGQGPEFLTYFQNEAQLEKSRLLSDRFSAERPKGSFSTLEIQRTEQGDSAMYLCASSPLGRVVTEAFFGQGTRLTVV.

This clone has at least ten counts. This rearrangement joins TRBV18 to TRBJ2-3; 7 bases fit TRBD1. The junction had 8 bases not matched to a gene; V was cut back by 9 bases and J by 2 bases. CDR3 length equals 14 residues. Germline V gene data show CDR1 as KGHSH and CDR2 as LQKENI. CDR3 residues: CASSDRPPTDTQYF. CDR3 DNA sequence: TGTGCCAGTTCGGACAGGCCCCCCACAGATACGCAGTATTTT. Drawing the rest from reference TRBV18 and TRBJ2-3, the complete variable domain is NAGVMQNPRHLVRRRGQEARLRCSPMKGHSHVYWYRQLPEEGLKFMVYLQKENIIDESGMPKERFSAEFPKEGPSILRIQQVVRGDSAAYFCASSDRPPTDTQYFGPGTRLTVL.

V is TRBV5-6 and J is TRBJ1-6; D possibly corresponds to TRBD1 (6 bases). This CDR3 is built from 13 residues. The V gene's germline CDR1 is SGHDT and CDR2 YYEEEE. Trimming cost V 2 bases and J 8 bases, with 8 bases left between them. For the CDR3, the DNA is TGTGCCAGCAGCTTACAGGGTTATTCACCCCTCCACTTT. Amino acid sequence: CASSLQGYSPLHF.

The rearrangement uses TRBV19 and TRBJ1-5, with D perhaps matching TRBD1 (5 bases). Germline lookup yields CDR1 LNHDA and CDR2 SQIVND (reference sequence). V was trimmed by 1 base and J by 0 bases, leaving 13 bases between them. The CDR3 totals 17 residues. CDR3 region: CASSIVVGGDSNQPQHF. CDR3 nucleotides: TGTGCCAGTAGTATAGTGGTCGGGGGAGATAGCAATCAGCCCCAGCATTTT.

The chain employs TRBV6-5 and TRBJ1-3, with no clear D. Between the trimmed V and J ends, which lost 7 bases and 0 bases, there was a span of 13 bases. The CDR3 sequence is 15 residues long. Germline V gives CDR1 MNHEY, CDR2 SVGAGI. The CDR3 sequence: CASTLTQSSGNTIYF. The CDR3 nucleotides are TGTGCCAGCACTTTGACTCAGAGCTCTGGAAACACCATATATTTT.

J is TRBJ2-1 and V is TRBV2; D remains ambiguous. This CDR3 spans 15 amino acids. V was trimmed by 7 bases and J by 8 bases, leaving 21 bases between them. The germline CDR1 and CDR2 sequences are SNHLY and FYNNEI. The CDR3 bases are TGTGCCAGCAACCGCCTAGAGAGCCCTCGGGATGAGCAGTTCTTC. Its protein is CASNRLESPRDEQFF. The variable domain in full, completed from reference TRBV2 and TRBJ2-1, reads EPEVTQTPSHQVTQMGQEVILRCVPISNHLYFYWYRQILGQKVEFLVSFYNNEISEKSEIFDDQFSVERPDGSNFTLKIRSTKLEDSAMYFCASNRLESPRDEQFFGPGTRLTVL.

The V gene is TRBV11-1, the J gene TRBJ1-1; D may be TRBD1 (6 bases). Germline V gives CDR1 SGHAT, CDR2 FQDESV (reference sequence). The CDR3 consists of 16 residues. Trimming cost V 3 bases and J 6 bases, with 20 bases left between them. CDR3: CASSLGPKGVGAEAFF. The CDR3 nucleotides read TGTGCCAGCAGCTTGGGACCGAAGGGGGTTGGGGCTGAAGCTTTCTTT.

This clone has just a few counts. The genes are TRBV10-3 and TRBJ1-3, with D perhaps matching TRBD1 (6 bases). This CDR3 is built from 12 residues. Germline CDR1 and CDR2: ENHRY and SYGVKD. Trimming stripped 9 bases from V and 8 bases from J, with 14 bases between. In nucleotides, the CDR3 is TGTGCCATGTCAGGGGATAGGGACACCATATATTTT. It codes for CAMSGDRDTIYF.

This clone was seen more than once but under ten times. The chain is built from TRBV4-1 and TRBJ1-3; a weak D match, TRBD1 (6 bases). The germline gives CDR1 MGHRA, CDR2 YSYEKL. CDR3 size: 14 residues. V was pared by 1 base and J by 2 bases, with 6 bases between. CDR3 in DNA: TGCGCCAGCAGCCAAGGGGGGCCTGGAAACACCATATATTTT. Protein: CASSQGGPGNTIYF.